The subject of this entry is one TCR beta chain. V was pared by 4 bases and J by 4 bases, with 14 bases between. CDR1 and CDR2 from the germline V gene are SNHLY and FYNNEI. This CDR3 contains 15 residues. Profiled with immunoSEQ multiplex PCR; TCRdb holds only in-frame clones, not every one. This table holds about 120,000 clones, roughly 89% found once. The sample belongs to a study of T cell responses to AZD1222 COVID-19 vaccine. The chain links TRBV2 to TRBJ1-5; possibly TRBD1 for D (6 bases). The sequenced sample was peripheral blood, obtained 28 days after the second AZD1222 dose. The sequence was collected from an adult who received the AZD1222 COVID-19 vaccine. In nucleotides, the CDR3 is TGTGCCAGCAGTGGACAGGACGCTGTGAATCAGCCCCAGCATTTT. Amino acids: CASSGQDAVNQPQHF.